Presented here are 24 T cell receptor beta chains from one specimen sequenced in a study of T cells in Graves' hyperthyroidism and ophthalmopathy. TCR beta CDR3 region amplification was performed from RNA transcripts. An initial round of RT-PCR targeting the TCR CDR3 relied on the HTBI primer set. TCRdb reprocessed the multiplex PCR reads via MiXCR and lists one record per CDR3 protein. The sample lists some 350,000 distinct CDR3 sequences; about 18% were seen once. Sequencing was done on a sample of blood. These receptors came from a woman in her late teens or twenties with Graves' hyperthyroidism.

This clonotype showed up just a few times. The chain recombines TRBV5-1 with TRBJ1-1; TRBD1 aligns across 7 bases. Germline assignment: CDR1 SGHRS and CDR2 YFSETQ. Trimming took 5 bases from V and 2 from J; bases not matched to a gene: 21. The CDR3 totals 19 residues. The CDR3 bases are TGCGCCAGCAGGAATTATAAAGCCGACAGGGCTGGGAGAAACACTGAAGCTTTCTTT. Residues: CASRNYKADRAGRNTEAFF.

This clonotype was found many times. As DNA, the CDR3 is TGTGCCAGCAGCGATCCGGGCCCCGGCAATGGCTACACCTTC. Translation: CASSDPGPGNGYTF. J is TRBJ1-2 and V is TRBV7-2; no clear D gene. The germline V gene encodes CDR1 SGHTA and CDR2 FQGNSA. The ends were cut back, 5 bases at V and 6 bases at J, with 16 bases in the middle. The CDR3 loop spans 14 amino acids.

V usage is TRBV4-1 and J usage is TRBJ1-3; no clear D. In germline, CDR1 is MGHRA, CDR2 YSYEKL. The CDR3 totals 16 residues. V lost 4 bases, J lost 0 bases, and 13 bases lay in between. CDR3 amino acids: CASSPSGGNSGNTIYF. CDR3 coding DNA: TGCGCCAGCAGCCCCTCGGGCGGCAACTCTGGAAACACCATATATTTT.

This sequence joins TRBV4-2 and TRBJ1-3; 9 bases line up with TRBD1. Trimming took 4 bases from V and 4 from J; bases not matched to a gene: 11. This CDR3 contains 17 residues. Germline assignment: CDR1 LGHNA and CDR2 YNFKEQ. The CDR3 region has the DNA TGTGCCAGCAGCCGCCACCTGACAGGGGGTTTCGGAAACACCATATATTTT. This translates into CASSRHLTGGFGNTIYF.

CDR3 protein: CASTPAGTSGETQYF. The CDR3 nucleotides read TGTGCCAGCACCCCGGCCGGGACTAGCGGAGAGACCCAGTACTTC. V is TRBV6-1 and J is TRBJ2-5, with 11 bases that match TRBD2. Per the germline V gene, CDR1 is MNHNS and CDR2 is SASEGT. The CDR3 consists of 15 residues. V dropped 7 bases and J dropped 4; count of bases not matched to a gene: 8.

The chain links TRBV12-3 or TRBV12-4 to TRBJ1-5; 7 bases line up with TRBD1. After removal of 8 bases from V and 6 bases from J, the junction contained 7 bases not matched to a gene. This CDR3 contains 13 residues. The CDR3 is CASLGQVPQPQHF. The CDR3 DNA reads as TGTGCCAGCCTAGGACAGGTCCCTCAGCCCCAGCATTTT.

This clonotype was detected only once. The chain employs TRBV28 and TRBJ1-3; D possibly corresponds to TRBD1 (6 bases). Trimming shortened V by 6 bases and J by 4 bases, and 13 bases separated the two germline ends. This CDR3 is built from 14 residues. Per germline, CDR1 MDHEN and CDR2 SYDVKM. This CDR3 reads CASRSRGGGNTIYF. In DNA form, the CDR3 reads TGTGCCAGCAGATCCCGGGGGGGCGGAAACACCATATATTTT.

This clonotype was picked up many times. The chain has TRBV6-1 and TRBJ1-5, with 7 bases that match TRBD1. Losses at the gene ends were 2 bases for V and 2 bases for J; bases not matched to a gene: 3. The CDR3 consists of 15 residues. Germline CDR1 reads MNHNS; CDR2 reads SASEGT. CDR3 sequence reads: CASSELTGGNQPQHF. The CDR3 coding sequence is TGTGCCAGCAGTGAACTCACAGGGGGCAATCAGCCCCAGCATTTT.

The chain joins TRBV14 to TRBJ2-7; D is perhaps TRBD1 (5 bases). The V and J ends lost 4 bases and 0 bases respectively, with 13 bases between them. This CDR3 is built from 15 residues. Germline V gene sequence: CDR1 SGHDN, CDR2 FVKESK. Here the CDR3 DNA reads TGTGCCAGCAGCCCCAGGGTGGGTAGCTCCTACGAGCAGTACTTC. Its protein is CASSPRVGSSYEQYF.

This clonotype has just a few counts. The chain links TRBV6-1 to TRBJ1-1; tentative D call: TRBD1 (6 bases). The V end was cut by 6 bases, the J end by 4 bases, with 24 bases between. Germline CDR1 and CDR2: MNHNS and SASEGT. The CDR3 has 17 residues. The CDR3 region is CASSPGDWGGLSTEAFF. The CDR3 DNA reads as TGTGCCAGCAGCCCAGGGGATTGGGGGGGGTTAAGCACTGAAGCTTTCTTT.

This clonotype appeared many times. The chain uses TRBV7-3 and TRBJ1-2; perhaps TRBD1 as D (5 bases). V lost 4 bases, J lost 6 bases, and 12 bases lay in between. Looked up from germline, CDR1 is SGHTA and CDR2 is FQGTGA. The CDR3 runs to 13 residues. CDR3 nucleotides: TGTGCCAGCAGCTCCGCCCAGGGTGATGGCTACACCTTC. This codes for CASSSAQGDGYTF.

The chain uses TRBV12-3 or TRBV12-4 and TRBJ1-1; D not certain. Trimming left V 7 bases short and J 1 base short, with 10 bases between. This CDR3 contains 13 residues. The CDR3 loop is CASTIVQNTEAFF. The CDR3 DNA sequence: TGTGCCAGCACCATAGTCCAGAACACTGAAGCTTTCTTT.

This clonotype was recorded at least ten times. The gene calls are TRBV12-3 or TRBV12-4 and TRBJ1-2; D perhaps matches TRBD1 (5 bases). V lost 3 bases to trimming and J lost 8 bases, with 13 bases between them. This CDR3 spans 13 amino acids. The CDR3 DNA reads TGTGCCAGCAGTTTCGGGGGGTCAGGCGGCTACACCTTC. It codes for CASSFGGSGGYTF.

This clonotype has at least ten counts. The chain links TRBV9 to TRBJ1-2; 8 bases are shared with TRBD1. Germline V gene data show CDR1 as SGDLS and CDR2 as YYNGEE. The CDR3 runs to 14 residues. V trimming: 3 bases; J trimming: 12 bases; junction bases outside the gene matches: 13. In DNA, the CDR3 is TGTGCCAGCAGCGGACACGGACAGGGAACTTTAAACACCTTC. It codes for CASSGHGQGTLNTF.

At least ten counts were recorded for this clonotype. The chain uses TRBV13 and TRBJ2-5, with 7 bases matching TRBD2. Losses at the gene ends were 5 bases for V and 5 bases for J; bases not matched to a gene: 8. This CDR3 contains 14 residues. Germline CDR1 is PRHDT and CDR2 is FYEKMQ (reference sequence). The CDR3 nucleotides read TGTGCCAGCAGCCCTCGGGGGGAGGAGGAGACCCAGTACTTC. This codes for CASSPRGEEETQYF.

This clonotype was detected many times. The chain recombines TRBV7-6 with TRBJ1-1, with TRBD1 as a possible D gene (5 bases). V lost 1 base to trimming and J lost 10 bases, with 10 bases between them. The CDR3 runs 12 residues. The germline V gene encodes CDR1 SGHVS and CDR2 FNYEAQ. The CDR3 DNA sequence: TGTGCCAGCAGCTTAGTTGGGGGGGTAGCTTTCTTT. Protein product: CASSLVGGVAFF.

This clonotype has ten or more counts. The V gene is TRBV2, the J gene TRBJ2-7; no clear D gene. Germline V lookup: CDR1 SNHLY, CDR2 FYNNEI. CDR3 length: 13 amino acids. With 4 bases removed from V and 3 bases from J, the gap between germline ends came to 10 bases. The CDR3 coding sequence is TGTGCCAGCAGTGCGCTAGGGCTCTACGAGCAGTACTTC. Translated, it gives CASSALGLYEQYF.

This clonotype was observed many times. The chain links TRBV6-5 to TRBJ2-7, with 7 positions matching TRBD1. Germline trimming cut 2 bases from V and 3 bases from J; bases unmatched to any gene: 4. Germline CDR1 and CDR2: MNHEY and SVGAGI. The CDR3 has 14 residues. CDR3 sequence: CASSYAGQDYEQYF. The CDR3 nucleotides are TGTGCCAGCAGTTACGCCGGACAGGACTACGAGCAGTACTTC.

The rearrangement links TRBV11-1 to TRBJ1-1; D gene uncertain. V lost 4 bases and J 7 bases, leaving 28 bases between the germline ends. The CDR3 consists of 18 residues. Germline CDR1 and CDR2: SGHAT and FQDESV (reference sequence). CDR3 DNA sequence: TGTGCCAGCAGCTACCCGGGATCCCAAGCCACCCCTAAGGGTGAAGCTTTCTTT. Residues: CASSYPGSQATPKGEAFF.

V gene TRBV27 combines with J gene TRBJ2-2; TRBD1 matches 9 bases. The CDR3 consists of 13 residues. Germline V gene sequence: CDR1 MNHEY, CDR2 SMNVEV (reference sequence). V shed 8 bases and J 4 bases; nucleotides not matched to a gene: 2. CDR3 protein: CASGTGLTGELFF. For the CDR3, the DNA is TGTGCCAGCGGGACAGGGCTCACCGGGGAGCTGTTTTTT.

This clonotype appeared many times. The CDR3 protein is CASSPTGTRGGGYTF. For the CDR3, the DNA is TGTGCCAGCAGTCCCACAGGGACCCGCGGCGGAGGCTACACCTTC. The gene calls are TRBV12-3 or TRBV12-4 and TRBJ1-2; a weak D match, TRBD1 (6 bases). V lost 5 bases, J lost 8 bases, and 21 bases lay in between. CDR3 length equals 15 residues.

The table lists this clonotype with many counts. This chain uses TRBV7-9 with TRBJ2-5; weak D call: TRBD2 (6 bases). V lost 6 bases to trimming and J lost 0 bases, with 11 bases between them. CDR1 is SEHNR, CDR2 FQNEAQ, per germline (reference sequence). The CDR3 has 14 amino acids. The CDR3 coding sequence is TGTGCCAGCAGGCACCGGGGGTACCAAGAGACCCAGTACTTC. Translated: CASRHRGYQETQYF.

In its sample, this clonotype was seen many times. The rearrangement uses TRBV20-1 and TRBJ2-2; 10 bases line up with TRBD1. V lost 1 base and J lost 2; bases outside the gene matches: 7. The germline gives CDR1 DFQATT, CDR2 SNEGSKA (reference sequence). The CDR3 contains 17 residues. The DNA of the CDR3 is TGCAGTGCTAGAGTCCAGACAGGGGGCCTTAACACCGGGGAGCTGTTTTTT. As protein: CSARVQTGGLNTGELFF.

At least ten counts were recorded for this clonotype. The V call is TRBV12-3 or TRBV12-4, the J call TRBJ2-7, with unresolved D. Trimming took off 5 bases at V and 3 bases at J, with 14 bases between the two ends. The CDR3 runs to 14 residues. The CDR3 coding sequence is TGTGCCAGCAGTCCAGATGGGGTGCGCTACGAGCAGTACTTC. It specifies CASSPDGVRYEQYF.